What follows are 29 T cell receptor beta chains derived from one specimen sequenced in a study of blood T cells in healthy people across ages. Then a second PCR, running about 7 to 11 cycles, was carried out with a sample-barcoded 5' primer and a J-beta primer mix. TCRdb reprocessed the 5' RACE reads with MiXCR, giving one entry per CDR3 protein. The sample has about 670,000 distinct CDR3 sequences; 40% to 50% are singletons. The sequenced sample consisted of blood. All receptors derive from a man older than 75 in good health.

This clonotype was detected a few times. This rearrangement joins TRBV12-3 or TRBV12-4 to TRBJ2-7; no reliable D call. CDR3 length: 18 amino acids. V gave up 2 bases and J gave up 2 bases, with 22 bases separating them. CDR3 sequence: CASSLWGTGSSLPYEQYF. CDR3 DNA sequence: TGTGCCAGCAGTTTATGGGGAACCGGGTCTTCATTACCCTACGAGCAGTACTTC.

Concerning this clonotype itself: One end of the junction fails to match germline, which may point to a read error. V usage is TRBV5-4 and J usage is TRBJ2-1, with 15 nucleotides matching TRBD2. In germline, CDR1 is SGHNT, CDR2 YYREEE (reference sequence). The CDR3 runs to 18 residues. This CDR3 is CASSFGLAGGPTYNEQIF. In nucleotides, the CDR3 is TGTGCCAGCAGCTTTGGACTAGCGGGGGGGCCTACCTACAATGAGCAGATCTTC.

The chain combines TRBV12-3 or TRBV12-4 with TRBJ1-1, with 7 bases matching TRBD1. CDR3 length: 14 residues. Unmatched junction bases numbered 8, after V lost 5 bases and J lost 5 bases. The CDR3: CASSLPEDRTEAFF. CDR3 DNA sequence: TGTGCCAGCAGTCTACCTGAGGACAGGACTGAAGCTTTCTTT.

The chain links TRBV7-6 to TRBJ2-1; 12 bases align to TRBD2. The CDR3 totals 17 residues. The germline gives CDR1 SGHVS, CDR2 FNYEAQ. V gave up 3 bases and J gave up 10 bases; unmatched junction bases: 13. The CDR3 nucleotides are TGTGCCAGCAGCTTCCGACTAGCGGGAGACCCGGTGGGGGAGCAGTTCTTC. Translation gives CASSFRLAGDPVGEQFF.

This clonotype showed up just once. CDR3 nucleotides: TGCAGTGCCAGCCAAGTTTCAGTCATGAACACTGAAGCTTTCTTT. This codes for CSASQVSVMNTEAFF. This chain connects TRBV20-1 to TRBJ1-1; no definite D call. CDR3 length equals 15 residues. Per germline, CDR1 DFQATT and CDR2 SNEGSKA (reference sequence). V lost 6 bases to trimming and J lost 0 bases, with 17 bases between them.

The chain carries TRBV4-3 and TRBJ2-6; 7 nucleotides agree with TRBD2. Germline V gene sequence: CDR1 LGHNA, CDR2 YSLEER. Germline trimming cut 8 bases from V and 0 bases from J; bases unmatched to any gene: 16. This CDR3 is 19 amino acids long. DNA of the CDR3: TGCGCCAGCTGTCAAGTCGGACTAGGACGAAACTCTGGGGCCAACGTCCTGACTTTC. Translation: CASCQVGLGRNSGANVLTF.

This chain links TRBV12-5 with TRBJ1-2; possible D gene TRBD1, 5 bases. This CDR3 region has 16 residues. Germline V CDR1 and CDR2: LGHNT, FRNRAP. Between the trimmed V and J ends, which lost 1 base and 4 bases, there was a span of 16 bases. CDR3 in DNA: TGTGCTAGTGGTTTGGAAACGGGACCCCCATCCTATGGCTACACCTTC. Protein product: CASGLETGPPSYGYTF.

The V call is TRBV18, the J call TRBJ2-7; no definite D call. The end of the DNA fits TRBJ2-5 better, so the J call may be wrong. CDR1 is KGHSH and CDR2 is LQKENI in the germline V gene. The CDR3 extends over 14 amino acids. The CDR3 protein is CASSLPSRTETQYF. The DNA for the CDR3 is TGTGCCAGCTCACTACCGTCCCGCACAGAGACCCAGTACTTC.

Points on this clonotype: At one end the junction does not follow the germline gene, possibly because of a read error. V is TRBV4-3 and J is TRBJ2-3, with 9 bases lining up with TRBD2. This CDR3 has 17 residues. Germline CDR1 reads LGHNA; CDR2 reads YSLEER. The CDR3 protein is CASSRARRGRVADAQYF. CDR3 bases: TGCGCCAGCAGCCGAGCGAGGCGCGGGAGGGTAGCAGATGCGCAGTATTTT.

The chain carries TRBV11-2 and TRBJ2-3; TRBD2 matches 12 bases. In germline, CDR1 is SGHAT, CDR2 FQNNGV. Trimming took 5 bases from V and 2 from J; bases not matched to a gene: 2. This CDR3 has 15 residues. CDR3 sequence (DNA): TGTGCCAGCAGCGGACTAGCGGGGTACACAGATACGCAGTATTTT. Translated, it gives CASSGLAGYTDTQYF.

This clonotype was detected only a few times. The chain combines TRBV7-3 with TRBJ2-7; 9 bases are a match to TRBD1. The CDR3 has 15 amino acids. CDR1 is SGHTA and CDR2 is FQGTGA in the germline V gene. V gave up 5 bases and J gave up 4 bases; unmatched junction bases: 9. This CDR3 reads CASSISPDRGYEQYF. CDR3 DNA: TGTGCCAGCAGCATATCCCCGGACAGGGGATACGAGCAGTACTTC.

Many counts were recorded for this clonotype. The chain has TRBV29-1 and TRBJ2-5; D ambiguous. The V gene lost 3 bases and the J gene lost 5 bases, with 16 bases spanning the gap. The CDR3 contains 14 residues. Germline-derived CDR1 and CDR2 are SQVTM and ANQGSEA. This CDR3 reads CSVERSRSAETQYF. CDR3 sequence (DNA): TGCAGCGTTGAGAGGAGTCGATCGGCTGAGACCCAGTACTTC.

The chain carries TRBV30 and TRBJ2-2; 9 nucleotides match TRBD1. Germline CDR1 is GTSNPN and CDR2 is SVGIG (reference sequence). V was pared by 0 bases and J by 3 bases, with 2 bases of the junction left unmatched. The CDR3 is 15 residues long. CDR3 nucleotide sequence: TGTGCCTGGAGTGTACGGGACAGGGACACCGGGGAGCTGTTTTTT. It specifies CAWSVRDRDTGELFF.

The CDR3 is CSAPRTGGYNEQYF. For the CDR3, the DNA is TGCAGTGCCCCGCGGACAGGGGGCTACAATGAGCAGTACTTC. The genes are TRBV20-1 and TRBJ2-1, with 11 bases fitting TRBD1. The DNA matches TRBJ2-7 better at its end, which makes the J call doubtful. CDR1 DFQATT and CDR2 SNEGSKA come from the germline V gene (reference sequence). The CDR3 covers 14 residues.

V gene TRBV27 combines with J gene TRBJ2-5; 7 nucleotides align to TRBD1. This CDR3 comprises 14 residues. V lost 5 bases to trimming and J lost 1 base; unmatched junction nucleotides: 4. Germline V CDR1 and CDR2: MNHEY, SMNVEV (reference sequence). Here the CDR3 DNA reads TGTGCCAGCAGTACGGACAGGCGCCAAGAGACCCAGTACTTC. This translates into CASSTDRRQETQYF.

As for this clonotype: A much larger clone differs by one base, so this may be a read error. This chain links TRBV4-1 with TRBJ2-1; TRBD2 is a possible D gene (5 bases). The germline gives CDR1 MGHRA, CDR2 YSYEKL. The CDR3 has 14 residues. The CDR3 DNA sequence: TGCGCCGGCAGCCAAGATCCAAGCGGCAATGAGCAGTTCTTC. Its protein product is CAGSQDPSGNEQFF.

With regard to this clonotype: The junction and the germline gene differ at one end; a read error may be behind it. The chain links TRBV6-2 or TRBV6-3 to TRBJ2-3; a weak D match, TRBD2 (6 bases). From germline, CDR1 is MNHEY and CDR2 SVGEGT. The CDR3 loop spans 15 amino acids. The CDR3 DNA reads TGTGCCAGCAGCCGCGGGACTCCAAGCACAGATACGCGGTATTTT. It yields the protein CASSRGTPSTDTRYF.

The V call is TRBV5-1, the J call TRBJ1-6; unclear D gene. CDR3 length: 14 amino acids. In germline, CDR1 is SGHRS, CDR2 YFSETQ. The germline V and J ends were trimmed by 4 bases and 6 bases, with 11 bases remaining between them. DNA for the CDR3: TGCGCCAGCAGCGGTGACGGGAGTAATTCACCCCTCCACTTT. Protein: CASSGDGSNSPLHF.

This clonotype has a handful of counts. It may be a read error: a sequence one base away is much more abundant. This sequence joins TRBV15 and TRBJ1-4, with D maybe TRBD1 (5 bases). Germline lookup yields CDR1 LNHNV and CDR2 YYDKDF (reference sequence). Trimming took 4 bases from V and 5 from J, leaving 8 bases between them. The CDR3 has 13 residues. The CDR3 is CATSKGLNEKLFF. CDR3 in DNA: TGTGCCACCAGCAAGGGACTAAATGAAAAACTGTTTTTT.

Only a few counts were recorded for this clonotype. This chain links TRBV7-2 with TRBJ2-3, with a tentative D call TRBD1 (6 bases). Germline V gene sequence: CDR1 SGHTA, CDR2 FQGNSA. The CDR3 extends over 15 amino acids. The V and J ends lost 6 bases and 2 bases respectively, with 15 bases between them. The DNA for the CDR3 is TGTGCCAGCAGTTACAGGGCGAGCTTCACAGATACGCAGTATTTT. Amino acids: CASSYRASFTDTQYF. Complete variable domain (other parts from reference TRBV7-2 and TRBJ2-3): GAGVSQSPSNKVTEKGKDVELRCDPISGHTALYWYRQSLGQGLEFLIYFQGNSAPDKSGLPSDRFSAERTGGSVSTLTIQRTQQEDSAVYLCASSYRASFTDTQYFGPGTRLTVL.

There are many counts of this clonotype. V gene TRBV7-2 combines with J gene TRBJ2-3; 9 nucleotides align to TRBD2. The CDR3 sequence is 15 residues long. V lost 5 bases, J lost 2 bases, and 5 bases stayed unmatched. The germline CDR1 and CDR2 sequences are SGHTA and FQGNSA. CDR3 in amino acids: CASSPLAGDTDTQYF. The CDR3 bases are TGTGCCAGCAGCCCTTTAGCGGGAGACACAGATACGCAGTATTTT.

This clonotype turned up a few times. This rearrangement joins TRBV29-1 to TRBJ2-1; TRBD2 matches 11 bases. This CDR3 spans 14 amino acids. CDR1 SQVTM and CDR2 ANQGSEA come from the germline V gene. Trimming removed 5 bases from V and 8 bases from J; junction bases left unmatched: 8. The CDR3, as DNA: TGCAGCGTTCAACTTACTAGCGGGAGATATGAGCAGTTCTTC. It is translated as CSVQLTSGRYEQFF.

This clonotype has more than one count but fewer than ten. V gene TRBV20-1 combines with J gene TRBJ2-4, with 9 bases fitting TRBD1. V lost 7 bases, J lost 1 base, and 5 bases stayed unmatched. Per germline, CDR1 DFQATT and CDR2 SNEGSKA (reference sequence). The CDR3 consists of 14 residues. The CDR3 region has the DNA TGCAGTGGCACAGGGGGCACGGCCAAAAACATTCAGTACTTC. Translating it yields CSGTGGTAKNIQYF.

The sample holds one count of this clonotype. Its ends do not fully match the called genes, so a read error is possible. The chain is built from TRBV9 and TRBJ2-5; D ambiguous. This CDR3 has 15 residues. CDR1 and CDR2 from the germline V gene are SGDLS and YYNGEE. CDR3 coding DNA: TGTGCCGGCAGCTCTCGTACCATGAGTGGAGAGACCCAGTACTTC. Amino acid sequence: CAGSSRTMSGETQYF.

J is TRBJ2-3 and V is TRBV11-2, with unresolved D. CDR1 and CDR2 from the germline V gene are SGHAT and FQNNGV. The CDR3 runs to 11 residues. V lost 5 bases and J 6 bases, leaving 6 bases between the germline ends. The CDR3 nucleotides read TGTGCCAGCAGCATAATGGATACGCAGTATTTT. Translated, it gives CASSIMDTQYF. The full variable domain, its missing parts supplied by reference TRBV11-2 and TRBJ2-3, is EAGVAQSPRYKIIEKRQSVAFWCNPISGHATLYWYQQILGQGPKLLIQFQNNGVVDDSQLPKDRFSAERLKGVDSTLKIQPAKLEDSAVYLCASSIMDTQYFGPGTRLTVL.

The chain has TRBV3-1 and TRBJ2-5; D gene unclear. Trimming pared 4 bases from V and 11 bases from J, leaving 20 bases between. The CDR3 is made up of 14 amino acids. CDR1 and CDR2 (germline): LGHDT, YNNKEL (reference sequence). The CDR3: CASSPLVRSNEQYF. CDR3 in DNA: TGTGCCAGCAGCCCCCTCGTAAGGTCCAATGAGCAGTACTTC.

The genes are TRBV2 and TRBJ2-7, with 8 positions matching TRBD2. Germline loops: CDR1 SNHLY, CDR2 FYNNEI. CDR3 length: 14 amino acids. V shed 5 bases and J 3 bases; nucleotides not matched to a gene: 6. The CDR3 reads CASSTSGSDYEQYF. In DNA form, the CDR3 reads TGTGCCAGCAGTACCAGCGGGAGCGACTACGAGCAGTACTTC.

The CDR3 spells CSARDRGRGLNEKLFF. CDR3 DNA: TGCAGTGCTAGAGATAGGGGGAGGGGGCTGAATGAAAAACTGTTTTTT. The V and J genes are TRBV20-1 and TRBJ1-4; 7 bases match TRBD1. The CDR3 extends over 16 amino acids. Looked up from germline, CDR1 is DFQATT and CDR2 is SNEGSKA (reference sequence). After removal of 0 bases from V and 5 bases from J, the junction contained 9 bases not matched to a gene.

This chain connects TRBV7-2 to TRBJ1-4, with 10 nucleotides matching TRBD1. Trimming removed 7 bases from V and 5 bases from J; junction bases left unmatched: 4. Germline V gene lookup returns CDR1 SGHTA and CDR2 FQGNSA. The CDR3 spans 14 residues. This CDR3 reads CASILTGGNEKLFF. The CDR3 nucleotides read TGTGCCAGCATCTTGACAGGGGGCAATGAAAAACTGTTTTTT.